Listed below are T cell receptor beta chains from one sample, sequenced in a study of identical twins. TCRdb independently ran MiXCR on the 5' RACE reads; one entry per CDR3 protein. The data hold about 700,000 distinct CDR3 sequences, with roughly 6% observed a single time. The specimen was naive T cells sorted from blood. Receptor source: a man between 18 and 29 years old in good health. The conserved cysteine and the conserved F or W are not part of the CDR3 here.

v_call: TRBV19; j_call: TRBJ2-3; cdr3_aa: ASSMVSGGRTDTQY
v_call: TRBV11-2; j_call: TRBJ2-5; cdr3_aa: ASSQTGKTQY
v_call: TRBV29-1; j_call: TRBJ1-1; cdr3_aa: SGTQVDTEAF
v_call: TRBV24-1; j_call: TRBJ2-1; cdr3_aa: ATSDPPSSGRANEQF
v_call: TRBV29-1; j_call: TRBJ1-1; cdr3_aa: SVRNRAWNTEAF
v_call: TRBV7-2; j_call: TRBJ2-7; cdr3_aa: ASSLTVEYEQY
v_call: TRBV4-3; j_call: TRBJ2-2; cdr3_aa: ASSQGWGNTGELF
v_call: TRBV5-4; j_call: TRBJ2-7; cdr3_aa: ASSSIGTGEHEQY
v_call: TRBV6-2/TRBV6-3; j_call: TRBJ2-1; cdr3_aa: ASSPQRTGGPGNEQF
v_call: TRBV12-3/TRBV12-4; j_call: TRBJ1-5; cdr3_aa: ASTQGSVLQPQH
v_call: TRBV7-2; j_call: TRBJ2-3; cdr3_aa: ATSTGTFTADTQY
v_call: TRBV4-1; j_call: TRBJ2-2; cdr3_aa: ASSQDYGVTGELF
v_call: TRBV25-1; j_call: TRBJ2-2; cdr3_aa: ASSPSRPNTGELF
v_call: TRBV6-7; j_call: TRBJ1-5; cdr3_aa: ASSYSGTGDQPQH
v_call: TRBV7-8; j_call: TRBJ2-5; cdr3_aa: ASSPTQGAETQY
v_call: TRBV7-2; j_call: TRBJ2-7; cdr3_aa: ASSFRQPYEQY
v_call: TRBV6-2/TRBV6-3; j_call: TRBJ2-5; cdr3_aa: ASGQTRSQETQY
v_call: TRBV7-2; j_call: TRBJ2-3; cdr3_aa: ASSSPLGEVSTDTQY
v_call: TRBV11-1; j_call: TRBJ1-4; cdr3_aa: ASSVTGTRNEKLF
v_call: TRBV20-1; j_call: TRBJ2-1; cdr3_aa: SARRSGSSYNEQF
v_call: TRBV7-2; j_call: TRBJ1-1; cdr3_aa: ASSLSGGPNTEAF
v_call: TRBV5-1; j_call: TRBJ2-1; cdr3_aa: ASSLEQGTINEQF
v_call: TRBV7-9; j_call: TRBJ1-2; cdr3_aa: ASSRARADGGYT
v_call: TRBV12-3/TRBV12-4; j_call: TRBJ2-5; cdr3_aa: ASSPRFARETQY
v_call: TRBV15; j_call: TRBJ1-5; cdr3_aa: ATTQSDQPQH
v_call: TRBV7-6; j_call: TRBJ2-7; cdr3_aa: ASALLNGGEQY
v_call: TRBV20-1; j_call: TRBJ2-1; cdr3_aa: SAGLAGAYNEQF
v_call: TRBV9; j_call: TRBJ2-1; cdr3_aa: ASSVAGKEQF